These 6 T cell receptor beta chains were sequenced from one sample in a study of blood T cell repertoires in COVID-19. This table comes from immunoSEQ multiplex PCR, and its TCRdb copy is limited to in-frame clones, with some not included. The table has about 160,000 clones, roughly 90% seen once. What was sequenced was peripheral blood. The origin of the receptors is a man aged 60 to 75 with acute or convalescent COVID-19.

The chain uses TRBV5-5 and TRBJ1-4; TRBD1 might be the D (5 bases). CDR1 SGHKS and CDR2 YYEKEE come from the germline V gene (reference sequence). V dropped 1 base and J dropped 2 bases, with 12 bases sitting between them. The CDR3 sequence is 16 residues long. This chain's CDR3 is CASSLNPGGTNEKLFF. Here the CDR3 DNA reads TGTGCCAGCAGCTTGAATCCGGGGGGGACTAATGAAAAACTGTTTTTT.

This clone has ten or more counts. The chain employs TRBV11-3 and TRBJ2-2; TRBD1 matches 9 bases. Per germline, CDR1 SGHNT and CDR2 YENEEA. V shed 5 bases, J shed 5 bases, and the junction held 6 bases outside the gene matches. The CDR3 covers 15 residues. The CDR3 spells CASSATGGETGELFF. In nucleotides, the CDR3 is TGTGCCAGCAGCGCAACAGGGGGCGAAACCGGGGAGCTGTTTTTT.

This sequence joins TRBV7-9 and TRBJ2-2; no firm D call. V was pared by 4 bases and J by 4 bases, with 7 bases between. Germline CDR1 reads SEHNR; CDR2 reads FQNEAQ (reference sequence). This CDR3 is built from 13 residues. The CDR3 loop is CASSSELTGELFF. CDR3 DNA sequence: TGTGCCAGCAGCTCTGAGCTCACCGGGGAGCTGTTTTTT.

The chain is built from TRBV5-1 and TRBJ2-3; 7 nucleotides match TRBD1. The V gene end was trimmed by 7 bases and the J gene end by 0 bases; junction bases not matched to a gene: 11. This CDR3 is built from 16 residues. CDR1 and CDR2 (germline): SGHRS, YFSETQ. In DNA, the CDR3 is TGCGCCAGCTCCCCAGGGGGACAGAGAAGCACAGATACGCAGTATTTT. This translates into CASSPGGQRSTDTQYF.

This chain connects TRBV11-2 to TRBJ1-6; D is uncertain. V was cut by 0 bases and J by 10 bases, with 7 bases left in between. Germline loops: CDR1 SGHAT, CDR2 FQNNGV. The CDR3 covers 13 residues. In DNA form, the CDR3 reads TGTGCCAGCAGCTTAGATAGGGAGTCACCCCTCCACTTT. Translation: CASSLDRESPLHF. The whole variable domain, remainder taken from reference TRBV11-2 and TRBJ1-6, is EAGVAQSPRYKIIEKRQSVAFWCNPISGHATLYWYQQILGQGPKLLIQFQNNGVVDDSQLPKDRFSAERLKGVDSTLKIQPAKLEDSAVYLCASSLDRESPLHFGNGTRLTVT.

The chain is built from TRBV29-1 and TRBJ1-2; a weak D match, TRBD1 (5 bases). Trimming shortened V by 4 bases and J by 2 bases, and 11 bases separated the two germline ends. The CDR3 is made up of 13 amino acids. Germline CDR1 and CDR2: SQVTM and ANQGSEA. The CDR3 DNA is TGCAGCGTTGTTAGACAGCCGAACTATGGCTACACCTTC. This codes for CSVVRQPNYGYTF. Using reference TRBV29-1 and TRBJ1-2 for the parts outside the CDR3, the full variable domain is SAVISQKPSRDICQRGTSLTIQCQVDSQVTMMFWYRQQPGQSLTLIATANQGSEATYESGFVIDKFPISRPNLTFSTLTVSNMSPEDSSIYLCSVVRQPNYGYTFGSGTRLTVV.